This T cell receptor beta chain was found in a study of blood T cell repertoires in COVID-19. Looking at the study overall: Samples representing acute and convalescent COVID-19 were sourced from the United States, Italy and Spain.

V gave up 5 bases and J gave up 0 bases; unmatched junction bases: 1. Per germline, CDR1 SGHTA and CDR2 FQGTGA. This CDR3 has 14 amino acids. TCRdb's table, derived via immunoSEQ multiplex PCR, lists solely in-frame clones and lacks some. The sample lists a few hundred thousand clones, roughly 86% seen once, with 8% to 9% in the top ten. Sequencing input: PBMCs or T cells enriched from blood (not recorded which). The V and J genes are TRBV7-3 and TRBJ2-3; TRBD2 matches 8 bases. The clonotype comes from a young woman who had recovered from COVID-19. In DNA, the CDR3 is TGTGCCAGCAGCAGACTAGCGAGCACAGATACGCAGTATTTT. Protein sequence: CASSRLASTDTQYF.